These 29 T cell receptor beta chains originate from one sample sequenced in a study of post-analysis software for immune sequencing data. What these receptors recognize is not known. Unique molecular identifiers were carried by the TCR beta cDNA libraries. TCRdb redid the calling of the PCR reads with MiXCR, one entry per CDR3 protein. The sample yields roughly 200,000 distinct CDR3 sequences, around 30% seen once. Findings and caveats of the study: The five TRBV segments detected at higher frequency in patients than in controls included TRBV5-6, TRBV5-1 and TRBV20-1.

Material: blood. The origin of the receptors is a girl under 18 with multiple sclerosis.

This chain connects TRBV5-1 to TRBJ1-1; TRBD1 might be the D (5 bases). The V gene lost 1 base and the J gene lost 4 bases, with 11 bases spanning the gap. This CDR3 has 14 residues. Germline V gene sequence: CDR1 SGHRS, CDR2 YFSETQ. The CDR3 DNA reads TGCGCCAGCAGCTTGATTCAGGGCGGCACTGAAGCTTTCTTT. It is translated as CASSLIQGGTEAFF. Using reference TRBV5-1 and TRBJ1-1 for the parts outside the CDR3, the full variable domain is KAGVTQTPRYLIKTRGQQVTLSCSPISGHRSVSWYQQTPGQGLQFLFEYFSETQRNKGNFPGRFSGRQFSNSRSEMNVSTLELGDSALYLCASSLIQGGTEAFFGQGTRLTVV.

The V and J genes are TRBV13 and TRBJ2-1; 12 bases map to TRBD2. The trim removed 4 bases at V and 9 bases at J, leaving 7 bases unmatched. This CDR3 region has 15 residues. The germline V gene has CDR1 PRHDT and CDR2 FYEKMQ (reference sequence). CDR3 in DNA: TGTGCCAGCAGCTCTAGCGGGAGGGCCTATAGTGAGCAGTTCTTC. Residues: CASSSSGRAYSEQFF.

This clonotype was found many times. V usage is TRBV11-2 and J usage is TRBJ2-4; D call uncertain. This CDR3 contains 14 residues. Germline CDR1 and CDR2: SGHAT and FQNNGV. Deletions cut 3 bases from V and 3 bases from J, with 9 bases between. The CDR3 region is CASSFRFGKNIQYF. The DNA for the CDR3 is TGTGCCAGCAGCTTCCGTTTTGGCAAAAACATTCAGTACTTC.

The rearrangement uses TRBV7-9 and TRBJ2-4, with 8 bases that match TRBD1. The end of the DNA fits TRBJ2-7 better, so the J call may be wrong. There are 16 residues in the CDR3. Germline CDR1 is SEHNR and CDR2 is FQNEAQ (reference sequence). The CDR3 nucleotides read TGTGCCAGCAGCCCACAGGGACAGGACAACCTGTACGAGCAGTACTTC. It translates to CASSPQGQDNLYEQYF.

In its sample, this clonotype was seen a few times. J is TRBJ1-1 and V is TRBV5-1; D possibly corresponds to TRBD1 (6 bases). This CDR3 is 16 amino acids long. The V and J ends lost 0 bases and 3 bases respectively, with 15 bases between them. In germline, CDR1 is SGHRS, CDR2 YFSETQ. The CDR3 loop is CASSLGSGGGDTEAFF. The CDR3 DNA reads TGCGCCAGCAGCTTGGGTTCCGGGGGCGGCGACACTGAAGCTTTCTTT.

A word on this clonotype: A much larger clone differs by one base, so this may be a read error. The chain uses TRBV7-8 and TRBJ1-2; no definite D call. This CDR3 contains 17 residues. Germline V gene lookup returns CDR1 SGHVS and CDR2 FQNEAQ. Trimming took 2 bases from V and 5 from J, leaving 21 bases between them. CDR3 sequence: CASSLTYALSRPYGYTF. The CDR3 region has the DNA TGTGCCAGCAGCTTAACCTATGCGTTGAGCAGACCTTATGGCTACACCTTC.

This clonotype was picked up a small number of times. The rearrangement links TRBV18 to TRBJ2-4; D call uncertain. CDR1 is KGHSH, CDR2 LQKENI, per germline. V lost 2 bases to trimming and J lost 0 bases, with 8 bases between them. There are 15 residues in the CDR3. CDR3 sequence (DNA): TGTGCCAGCTCACCAGCCGGGCTAGCCAAAAACATTCAGTACTTC. It encodes CASSPAGLAKNIQYF.

This clonotype was recorded many times. The chain combines TRBV28 with TRBJ2-7; maybe TRBD1 (6 bases). The CDR3 is 14 amino acids. Trimming pared 10 bases from V and 0 bases from J, leaving 16 bases between. CDR1 is MDHEN and CDR2 is SYDVKM in the germline V gene. The CDR3 DNA reads TGTGCCACCTTCCCCGGGACAAACTCCTACGAGCAGTACTTC. It encodes CATFPGTNSYEQYF.

There are many counts of this clonotype. The rearrangement uses TRBV7-6 and TRBJ2-5; D is unclear. The germline gives CDR1 SGHVS, CDR2 FNYEAQ. Trimming stripped 5 bases from V and 1 base from J, with 8 bases between. The CDR3 runs 13 residues. The CDR3 sequence is CASSLGIQETQYF. The CDR3 bases are TGTGCCAGCAGCCTCGGAATCCAAGAGACCCAGTACTTC.

This chain connects TRBV5-1 to TRBJ1-4; no firm D call. The V and J ends lost 0 bases and 0 bases respectively, with 9 bases between them. Germline CDR1 SGHRS, CDR2 YFSETQ. There are 16 residues in the CDR3. Here the CDR3 DNA reads TGCGCCAGCAGCTTGGCGGGCGCCGCAACTAATGAAAAACTGTTTTTT. Its translation is CASSLAGAATNEKLFF.

This clonotype was seen a handful of times. The genes are TRBV20-1 and TRBJ1-1; D perhaps matches TRBD1 (5 bases). Germline loops: CDR1 DFQATT, CDR2 SNEGSKA (reference sequence). The CDR3 totals 16 residues. The V and J ends lost 5 bases and 2 bases respectively, with 21 bases between them. CDR3 coding DNA: TGCAGTGCTCGCGCCAGACCGGGACTCTCTAACACTGAAGCTTTCTTT. The encoded protein is CSARARPGLSNTEAFF.

The chain is built from TRBV20-1 and TRBJ2-1, with 9 bases that match TRBD2. CDR1 DFQATT and CDR2 SNEGSKA come from the germline V gene (reference sequence). This CDR3 comprises 13 residues. V gave up 6 bases and J gave up 4 bases; unmatched junction bases: 4. CDR3 DNA sequence: TGCAGTGCCCAGCGGGGGGAATACAATGAGCAGTTCTTC. This sequence encodes CSAQRGEYNEQFF.

At least ten counts were recorded for this clonotype. The rearrangement links TRBV20-1 to TRBJ2-3, with 9 bases matching TRBD2. Germline V gene sequence: CDR1 DFQATT, CDR2 SNEGSKA (reference sequence). After removal of 0 bases from V and 4 bases from J, the junction contained 5 bases not matched to a gene. The CDR3 length is 15 residues. The CDR3 nucleotides read TGCAGTGCTAGAGATGCGAGCGGGAGGTCAGATACGCAGTATTTT. Encoded protein: CSARDASGRSDTQYF.

This CDR3 reads CASSLVGPFGYTF. In DNA form, the CDR3 reads TGTGCCAGCAGCTTAGTCGGCCCCTTCGGCTACACCTTC. This chain connects TRBV7-2 to TRBJ1-2; D is ambiguous. The CDR3 has 13 residues. The germline CDR1 and CDR2 sequences are SGHTA and FQGNSA. Trimming cost V 1 base and J 8 bases, with 11 bases left between them.

This clonotype was found many times. The chain is built from TRBV29-1 and TRBJ2-5; D may be TRBD1 (5 bases). The CDR3 is made up of 12 amino acids. Germline V gene lookup returns CDR1 SQVTM and CDR2 ANQGSEA. V was pared by 4 bases and J by 2 bases, with 8 bases between. The CDR3 protein is CSVVQGQETQYF. In DNA, the CDR3 is TGCAGCGTTGTGCAGGGACAAGAGACCCAGTACTTC.

To note about this clonotype: A read error may explain this, as a much larger clone is one base away. The gene calls are TRBV19 and TRBJ2-3; 7 bases fit TRBD2. From germline, CDR1 is LNHDA and CDR2 SQIVND (reference sequence). The CDR3 spans 14 residues. The V gene end was trimmed by 3 bases and the J gene end by 5 bases; junction bases not matched to a gene: 5. The CDR3, as DNA: TGTGCCAGTAGTATCTATCGGGAGGTAGATACGCAGTATTTT. Its translation: CASSIYREVDTQYF.

The gene calls are TRBV5-1 and TRBJ1-5, with TRBD1 matching 7 bases. Per germline, CDR1 SGHRS and CDR2 YFSETQ. J gave up 6 bases and V 0 bases, and 15 bases lay outside the gene matches. The CDR3 totals 18 residues. CDR3 DNA: TGCGCCAGCAGCTTGGATGAGGGGGCAACGTCGTCGGTTCAGCCCCAGCATTTT. This translates into CASSLDEGATSSVQPQHF.

This clonotype has at least ten counts. The chain recombines TRBV5-1 with TRBJ2-1; 7 bases match TRBD2. The V and J ends lost 0 bases and 6 bases, in that order; junction bases with no gene match: 6. The CDR3 extends over 15 amino acids. Germline loops: CDR1 SGHRS, CDR2 YFSETQ. CDR3 sequence reads: CASSLDGTTLNEQFF. The CDR3, as DNA: TGCGCCAGCAGCTTGGACGGGACTACACTCAATGAGCAGTTCTTC.

This clonotype appeared many times. This chain links TRBV20-1 with TRBJ2-7; no reliable D call. Germline V gives CDR1 DFQATT, CDR2 SNEGSKA (reference sequence). The CDR3 runs 14 residues. With 5 bases removed from V and 7 bases from J, the gap between germline ends came to 21 bases. The CDR3 DNA reads as TGCAGTGCTCCCCCTACGGCGCTTACCGGTGAGCAGTACTTC. Translating gives CSAPPTALTGEQYF.

The chain recombines TRBV5-1 with TRBJ2-3; the match to TRBD1 covers 9 bases. Germline assignment: CDR1 SGHRS and CDR2 YFSETQ. The CDR3 is made up of 14 amino acids. V lost 3 bases to trimming and J lost 6 bases; unmatched junction nucleotides: 5. The CDR3 loop is CASSSGTGSDTQYF. CDR3 sequence (DNA): TGCGCCAGCAGCTCCGGGACAGGGAGCGATACGCAGTATTTT.

This clonotype was counted many times. The chain employs TRBV29-1 and TRBJ2-1, with TRBD2 as a possible D gene (7 bases). The CDR3 is 14 residues long. Trimming removed 3 bases from V and 8 bases from J, with 17 bases in between. From germline, CDR1 is SQVTM and CDR2 ANQGSEA. This CDR3 is CSVEGGRFVDEQFF. The CDR3 DNA follows: TGCAGCGTTGAGGGGGGGCGGTTCGTCGATGAGCAGTTCTTC.

This clonotype was counted ten times or more. This chain links TRBV20-1 with TRBJ1-5, with 7 positions matching TRBD1. This CDR3 has 14 residues. Per germline, CDR1 DFQATT and CDR2 SNEGSKA (reference sequence). The ends lost 1 base at V and 2 bases at J; junction bases unmatched: 2. CDR3 nucleotides: TGCAGTGCTAGAGGTGGACAGGGCAATCAGCCCCAGCATTTT. This translates into CSARGGQGNQPQHF.

The sample holds a few counts of this clonotype. The genes are TRBV28 and TRBJ1-2; D not resolved. From germline, CDR1 is MDHEN and CDR2 SYDVKM. The V and J ends lost 2 bases and 3 bases respectively, with 16 bases between them. This CDR3 comprises 16 residues. The CDR3 DNA reads as TGTGCCAGCAGTTTAAGTCCTGGGCAGGTTTACTATGGCTACACCTTC. Protein sequence: CASSLSPGQVYYGYTF.

This clonotype was found many times. J is TRBJ2-5 and V is TRBV29-1; weak D call: TRBD1 (7 bases). Germline V gene lookup returns CDR1 SQVTM and CDR2 ANQGSEA. The CDR3 sequence is 14 residues long. V was clipped by 7 bases and J by 6 bases, with 21 bases between them. The CDR3 sequence: CSAHLRRGRQTQYF. The CDR3 bases are TGCAGCGCCCATCTTAGGAGGGGGCGTCAGACCCAGTACTTC.

This clonotype appeared many times. The chain carries TRBV5-1 and TRBJ2-7; the match to TRBD1 covers 7 bases. The CDR3 spans 14 residues. Germline V lookup: CDR1 SGHRS, CDR2 YFSETQ. Trimming removed 4 bases from V and 5 bases from J; junction bases left unmatched: 9. CDR3 bases: TGCGCCAGCAGCGTTTCCGGGACAGAAGACGAGCAGTACTTC. Translating gives CASSVSGTEDEQYF.

This chain connects TRBV20-1 to TRBJ2-7, with D possibly matching TRBD1 (6 bases). This CDR3 spans 14 amino acids. V gave up 5 bases and J gave up 0 bases, with 14 bases separating them. Germline lookup yields CDR1 DFQATT and CDR2 SNEGSKA (reference sequence). The CDR3 coding sequence is TGCAGTGCTGACTCCGGGACATCCTCCTACGAGCAGTACTTC. As protein: CSADSGTSSYEQYF.

The chain is built from TRBV28 and TRBJ1-5; TRBD1 matches 7 bases. The germline gives CDR1 MDHEN, CDR2 SYDVKM. J was trimmed by 7 bases and V by 3 bases; bases with no gene match: 6. CDR3 length: 14 amino acids. The CDR3 nucleotides read TGTGCCAGCAGTTTGGTGGCAGGGGGACAGCCCCAGCATTTT. This sequence encodes CASSLVAGGQPQHF. Together with reference TRBV28 and TRBJ1-5, the CDR3 gives the full variable domain: DVKVTQSSRYLVKRTGEKVFLECVQDMDHENMFWYRQDPGLGLRLIYFSYDVKMKEKGDIPEGYSVSREKKERFSLILESASTNQTSMYLCASSLVAGGQPQHFGDGTRLSIL.

This clonotype was counted between two and nine times. The chain is built from TRBV30 and TRBJ1-5; D is possibly TRBD1 (5 bases). The CDR3 is made up of 14 amino acids. V was pared by 5 bases and J by 2 bases, with 13 bases between. Germline CDR1 and CDR2: GTSNPN and SVGIG (reference sequence). The CDR3 DNA sequence: TGTGCCTGGCGACGGGACGGTGGCAATCAGCCCCAGCATTTT. Its translation: CAWRRDGGNQPQHF.

About this clonotype itself: This may arise from a read error, as a much more abundant clone is one base away. The chain uses TRBV7-9 and TRBJ2-1; D might be TRBD2 (5 bases). This CDR3 has 12 amino acids. CDR1 SEHNR and CDR2 FQNEAQ come from the germline V gene (reference sequence). The CDR3 region has the DNA TGTGCCAGCAGCCCCCAGGACGGGGAGCGGTTCTTC. Encoded protein: CASSPQDGERFF. The full variable domain, completed using reference TRBV7-9 and TRBJ2-1, is DTGVSQNPRHKITKRGQNVTFRCDPISEHNRLYWYRQTLGQGPEFLTYFQNEAQLEKSRLLSDRFSAERPKGSFSTLEIQRTEQGDSAMYLCASSPQDGERFFGPGTRLTVL.